The T cell receptor (beta chain) described here comes from a study of OX40 agonist ivuxolimab in advanced cancers. As for the study in general: The drug used for patients, ivuxolimab, was an agonistic anti-OX40 (CD134) antibody. Hepatocellular carcinoma, melanoma, renal cell or head and neck cancer affected the dose-escalation patients.

The repertoire was sequenced with immunoSEQ multiplex PCR; TCRdb's copy has only in-frame clones and lacks some. In the table there are around 63,000 clones, roughly nine tenths of which are singletons. This CDR3 has 13 residues. V was trimmed by 2 bases and J by 7 bases, leaving 12 bases between them. Germline V gene data show CDR1 as GTSNPN and CDR2 as SVGIG (reference sequence). Of note for this clone: The antigen is not known.

Study-wide results and limits: Compared with CD4+, CD8+ T cells on average had more expanded clones.

The rearrangement links TRBV30 to TRBJ1-5; D is unresolved. This clonotype was obtained from an adult with an advanced solid tumor such as melanoma, head and neck, liver or kidney cancer. Sequenced here: CD4+ or CD8+ T cells sorted from blood, sampled in a trial of the OX40 agonist ivuxolimab. As DNA, the CDR3 is TGTGCCTGGAGTCCCCCAGGTCGCCAGCCCCAGCATTTT. Translation gives CAWSPPGRQPQHF.